This T cell receptor beta chain was recovered during a study of vaccination effects on CD4 cells after COVID-19. With 7 bases clipped from V and 4 bases from J, the junction kept 10 bases outside the gene matches. There are 14 residues in the CDR3. Germline V CDR1 and CDR2: SGHRS, YFSETQ. Data came from immunoSEQ multiplex PCR; TCRdb stores just in-frame clones and leaves some out. The sample contains approximately 74,000 clones, about 73% of which appear only once. This clone was picked up one time. The antigen remains undetermined. Scientists isolated CD4+ T cells after an approximately 9-day culture period ended. Two-dose vaccination with either BNT162b2 or mRNA-1273 was given to the participants.

The receptor was isolated from a human donor who received a COVID-19 vaccine. The input for sequencing was CD4+ T cells from PBMCs cultured without peptide, taken after COVID-19 vaccination. The chain carries TRBV5-1 and TRBJ1-2, with 7 nucleotides matching TRBD1. CDR3 DNA sequence: TGCGCCAGCTCCCAACAGGGGCTAATCTATGGCTACACCTTC. This gives the protein CASSQQGLIYGYTF.